These 21 T cell receptor beta chains were sequenced from one sample in a study of brain metastases from non-small cell lung cancer. Method: immunoSEQ multiplex PCR; TCRdb's copy keeps in-frame clones and lacks some. The table shows about 3,400 clones, with 95% to 96% occurring only once. The sequenced sample was tumor-adjacent normal tissue. The receptors were sampled from a donor at least 40 years old with non-small cell lung cancer.

The V call is TRBV18, the J call TRBJ1-3; D gene uncertain. Germline assignment: CDR1 KGHSH and CDR2 LQKENI. This CDR3 has 13 residues. V was shortened by 3 bases and J by 9 bases, with 12 bases between the two germline ends. The chain's CDR3 is CASSPDAEGTIYF. The CDR3 region has the DNA TGTGCCAGCTCACCGGATGCGGAGGGCACCATATATTTT. The full variable domain, in which reference TRBV18 and TRBJ1-3 provide the parts outside the CDR3, is NAGVMQNPRHLVRRRGQEARLRCSPMKGHSHVYWYRQLPEEGLKFMVYLQKENIIDESGMPKERFSAEFPKEGPSILRIQQVVRGDSAAYFCASSPDAEGTIYFGEGSWLTVV.

As regards this clone: A junction end diverges from the germline sequence, so it may reflect a read error. The chain recombines TRBV5-6 with TRBJ1-2, with D perhaps matching TRBD1 (6 bases). Per the germline V gene, CDR1 is SGHDT and CDR2 is YYEEEE. The CDR3 is 12 residues long. The CDR3 sequence: CASSLGGTPRAF. As DNA, the CDR3 is TGTGCCAGCAGCCTGGGTGGGACACCAAGGGCCTTC.

This chain uses TRBV2 with TRBJ2-1; 7 bases are shared with TRBD1. V gave up 1 base and J gave up 9 bases; unmatched junction bases: 0. The CDR3 runs 12 residues. In germline, CDR1 is SNHLY, CDR2 FYNNEI. This chain's CDR3 is CASSEEGAEQFF. In DNA form, the CDR3 reads TGTGCCAGCAGTGAAGAGGGGGCTGAGCAGTTCTTC.

V usage is TRBV2 and J usage is TRBJ2-3; 7 bases align to TRBD2. Germline loops: CDR1 SNHLY, CDR2 FYNNEI. V was pared by 5 bases and J by 3 bases, with 14 bases of the junction left unmatched. The CDR3 totals 17 residues. CDR3 sequence (DNA): TGTGCCAGCAGTCCGCCCCCTTCCAGCGGGGCGACAGATACGCAGTATTTT. Its translation: CASSPPPSSGATDTQYF. Based on the CDR3 plus reference TRBV2 and TRBJ2-3, the full variable domain is EPEVTQTPSHQVTQMGQEVILRCVPISNHLYFYWYRQILGQKVEFLVSFYNNEISEKSEIFDDQFSVERPDGSNFTLKIRSTKLEDSAMYFCASSPPPSSGATDTQYFGPGTRLTVL.

The chain recombines TRBV2 with TRBJ1-2; D is undetermined. The CDR3 runs to 14 residues. Germline loops: CDR1 SNHLY, CDR2 FYNNEI. Trimming cost V 3 bases and J 4 bases, with 12 bases left between them. The chain's CDR3 is CASSDKRTGYGYTF. The CDR3 DNA follows: TGTGCCAGCAGTGATAAGAGGACTGGCTATGGCTACACCTTC.

The chain employs TRBV27 and TRBJ2-1, with D uncertain. Germline lookup yields CDR1 MNHEY and CDR2 SMNVEV (reference sequence). The CDR3 totals 13 residues. V gave up 5 bases and J gave up 3 bases, with 8 bases separating them. In nucleotides, the CDR3 is TGTGCCAGCAGTCTCCAGTTCTACAATGAGCAGTTCTTC. Protein: CASSLQFYNEQFF.

The chain combines TRBV6-2 or TRBV6-3 with TRBJ2-7; D possibly corresponds to TRBD2 (5 bases). The CDR3 runs 16 residues. The germline gives CDR1 MNHEY, CDR2 SVGEGT. Between the trimmed V and J ends, which lost 2 bases and 2 bases, there was a span of 16 bases. CDR3 sequence: CASSYPIPAVTYEQYF. Written as DNA, the CDR3 is TGTGCCAGCAGTTACCCGATCCCAGCGGTTACCTACGAGCAGTACTTC.

A few counts support this clone. The rearrangement links TRBV7-8 to TRBJ1-5, with a tentative D call TRBD1 (6 bases). V was pared by 5 bases and J by 4 bases, with 12 bases between. Germline lookup yields CDR1 SGHVS and CDR2 FQNEAQ. This CDR3 has 14 residues. Here the CDR3 reads CASSPGTTNQPQHF. In DNA, the CDR3 is TGTGCCAGCAGCCCCGGGACAACTAATCAGCCCCAGCATTTT.

The CDR3 protein is CASSILTGAGETQYF. The CDR3 nucleotides are TGTGCCAGTAGTATATTAACCGGGGCCGGGGAGACCCAGTACTTC. V is TRBV19 and J is TRBJ2-5; either TRBD1 or TRBD2 may supply D (5 bases each). The ends were cut back, 2 bases at V and 5 bases at J, with 15 bases in the middle. The germline V gene has CDR1 LNHDA and CDR2 SQIVND (reference sequence). The CDR3 loop spans 15 amino acids.

CDR3 residues: CANSLGGGEAFF. Here the CDR3 DNA reads TGTGCCAACAGTCTGGGAGGGGGTGAAGCTTTCTTT. The chain is built from TRBV7-6 and TRBJ1-1; tentatively, D is TRBD1 (6 bases). CDR3 length: 12 amino acids. Trimming left V 10 bases short and J 7 bases short, with 16 bases between. Per the germline V gene, CDR1 is SGHVS and CDR2 is FNYEAQ. The complete variable domain, with remaining parts taken from reference TRBV7-6 and TRBJ1-1, reads GAGVSQSPRYKVTKRGQDVALRCDPISGHVSLYWYRQALGQGPEFLTYFNYEAQQDKSGLPNDRFSAERPEGSISTLTIQRTEQRDSAMYRCANSLGGGEAFFGQGTRLTVV.

V and J are TRBV5-1 and TRBJ1-1, with D perhaps matching TRBD1 (6 bases). CDR3 length: 15 residues. Germline assignment: CDR1 SGHRS and CDR2 YFSETQ. The germline V and J ends were trimmed by 4 bases and 1 base, with 14 bases remaining between them. The CDR3 bases are TGCGCCAGCAGCCCCCGGGAGGGGGGGAACACTGAAGCTTTCTTT. Its translation is CASSPREGGNTEAFF.

This chain links TRBV6-2 or TRBV6-3 with TRBJ2-3, with 11 positions matching TRBD2. The junction had 6 bases not matched to a gene; V was cut back by 0 bases and J by 4 bases. Germline CDR1 reads MNHEY; CDR2 reads SVGEGT. The CDR3 covers 17 residues. The CDR3 DNA is TGTGCCAGCAGTTACTCGACTAGCGGGAACGCCCCAGATACGCAGTATTTT. Translating gives CASSYSTSGNAPDTQYF.

The chain combines TRBV13 with TRBJ2-6; D gene unclear. This CDR3 comprises 13 residues. V lost 3 bases to trimming and J lost 3 bases, with 3 bases between them. CDR1 and CDR2 (germline): PRHDT, FYEKMQ (reference sequence). CDR3 DNA sequence: TGTGCCAGCAGCTTGGGTGGGGCCAACGTCCTGACTTTC. Translation: CASSLGGANVLTF.

The chain couples TRBV6-5 to TRBJ2-5, with D unclear. The V end lost 4 bases, the J end lost 5 bases, and 5 bases lay between the germline ends. CDR1 is MNHEY and CDR2 is SVGAGI in the germline V gene. The CDR3 is 11 residues long. The CDR3 nucleotides are TGTGCCAGCAGTTTAAGGGAGACCCAGTACTTC. It is translated as CASSLRETQYF.

The chain recombines TRBV7-8 with TRBJ1-1, with D hard to call. From germline, CDR1 is SGHVS and CDR2 FQNEAQ. This CDR3 is built from 13 residues. The V end was cut by 3 bases, the J end by 5 bases, with 10 bases between. The CDR3 loop is CASSFHPNTEAFF. Written as DNA, the CDR3 is TGTGCCAGCAGCTTTCACCCGAATACTGAAGCTTTCTTT.

The chain has TRBV5-5 and TRBJ1-1; D ambiguous. CDR1 and CDR2 from the germline V gene are SGHKS and YYEKEE (reference sequence). V gave up 6 bases and J gave up 3 bases, with 21 bases separating them. The CDR3 is 16 amino acids. CDR3 DNA: TGTGCCAGCATCCCGACGGCCTCCAGACCCTACACTGAAGCTTTCTTT. Translated: CASIPTASRPYTEAFF.

The CDR3 here is CATLAGPSTDTQYF. The CDR3 nucleotides read TGTGCCACCCTAGCGGGACCCAGCACAGATACGCAGTATTTT. The chain uses TRBV2 and TRBJ2-3; 9 bases match TRBD2. From germline, CDR1 is SNHLY and CDR2 FYNNEI. The CDR3 length is 14 residues. The V gene end was trimmed by 10 bases and the J gene end by 0 bases; junction bases not matched to a gene: 5.

V gene TRBV9 combines with J gene TRBJ2-1; 8 bases map to TRBD2. With 2 bases clipped from V and 8 bases from J, the junction kept 6 bases outside the gene matches. In germline, CDR1 is SGDLS, CDR2 YYNGEE. This CDR3 has 14 residues. The CDR3 DNA sequence: TGTGCCAGCAGCGTGAGCGGGAGTAGGGATGAGCAGTTCTTC. It encodes CASSVSGSRDEQFF. The full variable domain, in which reference TRBV9 and TRBJ2-1 provide the parts outside the CDR3, is DSGVTQTPKHLITATGQRVTLRCSPRSGDLSVYWYQQSLDQGLQFLIQYYNGEERAKGNILERFSAQQFPDLHSELNLSSLELGDSALYFCASSVSGSRDEQFFGPGTRLTVL.

Here the CDR3 reads CASSLDRNQPQHF. Here the CDR3 DNA reads TGTGCCAGCAGTTTAGACAGGAATCAGCCCCAGCATTTT. This chain connects TRBV2 to TRBJ1-5; D perhaps matches TRBD1 (6 bases). In germline, CDR1 is SNHLY, CDR2 FYNNEI. This CDR3 spans 13 amino acids. V was clipped by 5 bases and J by 4 bases, with 9 bases between them.

CDR3 sequence reads: CASSETPGLAGDEQYF. CDR3 DNA: TGTGCCAGCAGCGAAACCCCGGGACTAGCGGGAGACGAGCAGTACTTC. This chain connects TRBV9 to TRBJ2-7; 14 bases align to TRBD2. The V gene's germline CDR1 is SGDLS and CDR2 YYNGEE. Germline trimming cut 3 bases from V and 5 bases from J; bases unmatched to any gene: 7. The CDR3 covers 16 residues. The variable domain in full, with the rest retrieved from reference TRBV9 and TRBJ2-7, is DSGVTQTPKHLITATGQRVTLRCSPRSGDLSVYWYQQSLDQGLQFLIQYYNGEERAKGNILERFSAQQFPDLHSELNLSSLELGDSALYFCASSETPGLAGDEQYFGPGTRLTVT.

The chain combines TRBV27 with TRBJ1-2, with a weak D call TRBD1 (5 bases). With 2 bases removed from V and 5 bases from J, the gap between germline ends came to 12 bases. This CDR3 spans 14 amino acids. Germline CDR1 is MNHEY and CDR2 is SMNVEV (reference sequence). The CDR3 loop is CASSLKAGPYGYTF. DNA of the CDR3: TGTGCCAGCAGTTTAAAGGCAGGGCCTTATGGCTACACCTTC.